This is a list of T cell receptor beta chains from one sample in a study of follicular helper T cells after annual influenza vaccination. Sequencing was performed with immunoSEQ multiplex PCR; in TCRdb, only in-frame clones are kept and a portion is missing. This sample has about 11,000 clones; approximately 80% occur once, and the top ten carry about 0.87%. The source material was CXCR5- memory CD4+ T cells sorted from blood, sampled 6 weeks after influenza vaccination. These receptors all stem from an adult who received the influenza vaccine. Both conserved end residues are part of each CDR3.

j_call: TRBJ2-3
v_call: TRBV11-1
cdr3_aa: CASSFDSGTQYTQYF

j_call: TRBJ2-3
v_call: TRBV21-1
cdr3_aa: CASSKYMKSVADTQYF

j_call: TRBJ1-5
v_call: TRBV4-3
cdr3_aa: CASSQDLPSNQPQHF

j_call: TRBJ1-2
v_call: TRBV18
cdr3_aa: CASSPNLVQGERVFGYTF

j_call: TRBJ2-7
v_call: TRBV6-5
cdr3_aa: CASSGPGQGTKQYF

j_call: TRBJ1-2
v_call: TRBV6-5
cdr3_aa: CASSVQGNYGYTF

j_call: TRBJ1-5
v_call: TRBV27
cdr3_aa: CASSLENFGGNQPQHF

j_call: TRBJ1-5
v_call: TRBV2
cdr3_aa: CASSARGEQPQHF

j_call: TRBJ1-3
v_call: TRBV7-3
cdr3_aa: CASSPGDDTIYF

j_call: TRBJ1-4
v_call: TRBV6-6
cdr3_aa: CASSYKTGGGEKLFF

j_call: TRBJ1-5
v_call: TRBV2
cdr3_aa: CASSEQGWDQPQHF

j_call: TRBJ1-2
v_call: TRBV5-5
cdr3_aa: CASSLAHRTVYGYTF

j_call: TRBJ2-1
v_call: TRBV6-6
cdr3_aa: CASSSPGGVYNEQFF

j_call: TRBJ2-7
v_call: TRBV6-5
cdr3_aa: CASSYSSGTYEQYF

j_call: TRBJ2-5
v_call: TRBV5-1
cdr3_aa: CASSKGTGISETQYF

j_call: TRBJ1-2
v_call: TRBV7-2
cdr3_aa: CASSLDLGQGTYGYTF

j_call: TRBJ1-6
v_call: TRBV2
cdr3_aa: CASSLSGQLYVPLHF

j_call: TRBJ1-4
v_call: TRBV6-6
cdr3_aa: CASSYVLGQGEKLFF

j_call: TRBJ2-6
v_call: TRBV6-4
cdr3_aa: CASSDSGVRKSGANVLTF

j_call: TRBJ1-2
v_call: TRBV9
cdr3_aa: CASSPQVLLYGYTF

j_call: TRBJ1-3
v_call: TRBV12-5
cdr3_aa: CASGPDRGHTIYF

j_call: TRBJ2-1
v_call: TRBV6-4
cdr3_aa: CASSPAGTVYNEQFF

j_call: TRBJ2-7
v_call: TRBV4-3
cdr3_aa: CASSQDEESSYEQYF

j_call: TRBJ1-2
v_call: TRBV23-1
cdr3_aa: CACQDSLISGYTF

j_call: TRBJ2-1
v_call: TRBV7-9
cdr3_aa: CASSLVAYNEQFF

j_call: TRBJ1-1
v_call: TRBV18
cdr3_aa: CASSPGMNTEAFF

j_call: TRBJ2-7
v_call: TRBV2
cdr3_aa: CASSETHYEQYF

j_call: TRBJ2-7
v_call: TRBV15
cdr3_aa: CATSRYKTGTSGYEQYF

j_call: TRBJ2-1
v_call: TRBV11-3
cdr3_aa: CASSLGTGDSFF

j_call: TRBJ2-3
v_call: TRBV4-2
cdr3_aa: CASSLGGVPDTQYF

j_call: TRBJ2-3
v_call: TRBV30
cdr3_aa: CAWILAGGPDTQYF

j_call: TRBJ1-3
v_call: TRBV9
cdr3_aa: CASSVGSGSGNTIYF

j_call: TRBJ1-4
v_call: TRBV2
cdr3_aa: CASSVGGSNEKLFF

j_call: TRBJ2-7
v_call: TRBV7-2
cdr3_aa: CASSSGDRGTYEQYF

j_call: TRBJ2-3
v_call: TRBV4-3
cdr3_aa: CASSQVPASLDTQYF

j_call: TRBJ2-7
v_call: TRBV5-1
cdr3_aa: CASSLVGVSAQYF

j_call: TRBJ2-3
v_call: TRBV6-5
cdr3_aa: CASSLGDTQYF

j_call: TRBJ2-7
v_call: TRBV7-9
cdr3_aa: CASSRRETREQYF

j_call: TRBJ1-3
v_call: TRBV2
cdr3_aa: CASSGDSFLSGNTIYF

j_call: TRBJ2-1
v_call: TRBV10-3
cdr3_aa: CAISRTVDEQFF

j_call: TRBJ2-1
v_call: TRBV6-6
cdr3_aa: CATYRDFEQFF

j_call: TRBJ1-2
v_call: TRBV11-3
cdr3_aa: CASSFFGGQNGYTF